This TCR beta chain is from a study of a mutant IDH1 vaccine in newly diagnosed glioma. Study as a whole: Before enrollment, the patients had been treated with radiotherapy alone, temozolomide alone, or both together. Most of them had received both. Visits designated V12 and V13 were conducted at weeks 35 and 47, respectively.

V gave up 3 bases and J gave up 2 bases, with 14 bases separating them. The CDR3 covers 17 residues. The germline gives CDR1 KGHSH, CDR2 LQKENI. Time point noted: week 47, end of study. The investigators gave 300 ug of mutant IDH1 20-mer peptide in each vaccine dose, together with topical imiquimod. Donors harbored newly found WHO grade 3 or 4 IDH1-mutant, ATRX-lost astrocytomas. Here immunoSEQ multiplex PCR was the method, and the copy in TCRdb shows in-frame clones only, minus some. Of about 94,000 clones in the sample, about 90% were seen once. Concerning this clone: What it binds is unknown.

V usage is TRBV18 and J usage is TRBJ2-6; possible D gene TRBD2, 5 bases. The source of this sequence is a woman in her 50s with glioma. Sequencing used PBMCs, obtained from a glioma patient whose treatment included an IDH1 peptide vaccine. The CDR3 DNA follows: TGTGCCAGCTCACCTCTGCCCCCGCGGGCTGGGGCCAACGTCCTGACTTTC. Its protein is CASSPLPPRAGANVLTF. Full variable domain (rest looked up from reference TRBV18 and TRBJ2-6): NAGVMQNPRHLVRRRGQEARLRCSPMKGHSHVYWYRQLPEEGLKFMVYLQKENIIDESGMPKERFSAEFPKEGPSILRIQQVVRGDSAAYFCASSPLPPRAGANVLTFGAGSRLTVL.